Below, 31 T cell receptor beta chains from the same sample are listed, as sequenced in a study of shared clonotypes between healthy human individuals. The protocol was immunoSEQ multiplex PCR, while the TCRdb copy is restricted to in-frame clones and leaves out a portion. The table has 640,000 or so clones, about two thirds seen once; the top ten hold approximately 1.8%. Sequenced: memory CD4+ T cells sorted from blood. The subset here: CD45RA-negative fraction. The origin of the receptors is a woman between 25 and 40 years old in good health.

V gene TRBV28 combines with J gene TRBJ2-7; a weak D match, TRBD2 (6 bases). V lost 6 bases to trimming and J lost 4 bases, with 22 bases between them. This CDR3 is 16 amino acids long. Germline loops: CDR1 MDHEN, CDR2 SYDVKM. CDR3 in amino acids: CASRHRMAGSPYEQYF. The CDR3 region has the DNA TGTGCCAGCAGACATCGGATGGCGGGATCTCCGTACGAGCAGTACTTC.

The chain carries TRBV28 and TRBJ2-7; no definite D call. Germline CDR1 MDHEN, CDR2 SYDVKM. V lost 5 bases and J lost 2, with 10 bases in between. CDR3 length: 13 amino acids. The CDR3 bases are TGTGCCAGCAGTCCCACAAGCCCCTACGAGCAGTACTTC. This gives the protein CASSPTSPYEQYF.

This chain links TRBV7-8 with TRBJ2-2, with 9 bases lining up with TRBD2. Per germline, CDR1 SGHVS and CDR2 FQNEAQ. The J segment lost 2 bases and the V segment lost 5 bases, leaving 6 bases of the junction unmatched. The CDR3 sequence is 16 residues long. CDR3 region: CASSPRLAANTGELFF. DNA of the CDR3: TGTGCCAGCAGCCCTAGACTAGCGGCTAACACCGGGGAGCTGTTTTTT.

The CDR3 sequence is CASRTGTASTDTQYF. The DNA for the CDR3 is TGTGCCAGCAGAACCGGGACAGCTAGCACAGATACGCAGTATTTT. The genes are TRBV6-1 and TRBJ2-3; 7 bases map to TRBD1. CDR1 is MNHNS and CDR2 is SASEGT in the germline V gene. V gave up 6 bases and J gave up 0 bases; unmatched junction bases: 6. This CDR3 spans 15 amino acids.

This clone has just a few counts. V gene TRBV19 combines with J gene TRBJ1-3; D may be TRBD1 (5 bases). This CDR3 has 15 amino acids. The V end was cut by 3 bases, the J end by 2 bases, with 11 bases between. The germline V gene has CDR1 LNHDA and CDR2 SQIVND (reference sequence). For the CDR3, the DNA is TGTGCCAGTAGTATCCCCGGGGCTCCTGGAAACACCATATATTTT. Protein product: CASSIPGAPGNTIYF.

This clone was recorded once. The sample contains more than one DNA sequence encoding this CDR3. The rearrangement uses TRBV21-1 and TRBJ2-7; the table's D call of TRBD1 was not tested on the DNA. TRBV21-1 is a recognized pseudogene. There are 14 residues in the CDR3. As DNA, the CDR3 is TGTGCCAGTACCAGGGACAGGGAGGCCTCCGAGCAGTACTTC. This codes for CASTRDREASEQYF.

This clone was recorded once. The chain has TRBV10-1 and TRBJ2-7; D perhaps matches TRBD2 (6 bases). CDR1 WNHNN and CDR2 SYGVQD come from the germline V gene (reference sequence). The CDR3 covers 16 residues. Trimming removed 10 bases at V and 0 bases at J, with 22 bases between. CDR3 coding DNA: TGCGCCACCAGGCGGGGCACCAAAGTATCCTCCTACGAGCAGTACTTC. It specifies CATRRGTKVSSYEQYF.

This chain uses TRBV7-6 with TRBJ2-3; D remains unclear. Germline lookup yields CDR1 SGHVS and CDR2 FNYEAQ. This CDR3 is 14 amino acids long. The germline V and J ends were trimmed by 5 bases and 0 bases, with 9 bases remaining between them. This CDR3 is CASSQQTSTDTQYF. The DNA for the CDR3 is TGTGCCAGCAGCCAACAGACTAGCACAGATACGCAGTATTTT.

This clone was found once. This sequence joins TRBV7-1 and TRBJ1-2; D remains unclear. TRBV7-1 is classed as an ORF, of uncertain function. The CDR3 runs to 12 residues. V gave up 5 bases and J gave up 4 bases, with 8 bases separating them. As DNA, the CDR3 is TGTGCCAGCAGCGTATTCCCCTATGGCTACACCTTC. Its protein product is CASSVFPYGYTF.

The genes are TRBV2 and TRBJ2-1; D gene ambiguous. The V gene's germline CDR1 is SNHLY and CDR2 FYNNEI. Trimming pared 7 bases from V and 0 bases from J, leaving 16 bases between. CDR3 length equals 16 residues. CDR3 sequence reads: CASIGSSYLSYNEQFF. The CDR3 DNA reads TGTGCCAGCATAGGTTCGAGCTACCTCTCCTACAATGAGCAGTTCTTC.

The chain carries TRBV6-1 and TRBJ1-1; D is ambiguous. The germline gives CDR1 MNHNS, CDR2 SASEGT. The CDR3 sequence is 15 residues long. The germline V and J ends were trimmed by 2 bases and 8 bases, with 18 bases remaining between them. The CDR3 coding sequence is TGTGCCAGCAGTGAACATTCTGCGGGAACAAGGGAAGCTTTCTTT. The encoded protein is CASSEHSAGTREAFF.

The chain is built from TRBV29-1 and TRBJ2-6; D is uncertain. V dropped 4 bases and J dropped 0 bases, with 10 bases sitting between them. The CDR3 totals 15 residues. Germline V gene lookup returns CDR1 SQVTM and CDR2 ANQGSEA. In DNA, the CDR3 is TGCAGCGTTGGAAGCCTTAGCTCTGGGGCCAACGTCCTGACTTTC. Amino acid sequence: CSVGSLSSGANVLTF.

The table lists this clone with many counts. The chain combines TRBV19 with TRBJ2-7, with 9 bases aligning to TRBD2. Germline loops: CDR1 LNHDA, CDR2 SQIVND (reference sequence). The junction had 5 bases not matched to a gene; V was cut back by 5 bases and J by 3 bases. The CDR3 is 14 amino acids. The chain's CDR3 is CASSRAGGLYEQYF. The CDR3 DNA reads TGTGCCAGTAGTCGGGCGGGAGGGCTCTACGAGCAGTACTTC.

CDR3 region: CASSLGPGNAEAFF. As DNA, the CDR3 is TGCGCCAGCAGCTTAGGTCCGGGGAATGCTGAAGCTTTCTTT. This chain joins TRBV5-1 and TRBJ1-1; no reliable D call. The germline V gene has CDR1 SGHRS and CDR2 YFSETQ. The CDR3 sequence is 14 residues long. V lost 2 bases and J lost 6, with 14 bases in between.

V and J are TRBV29-1 and TRBJ1-2; tentative D call: TRBD1 (6 bases). V lost 2 bases to trimming and J lost 6 bases, with 16 bases between them. The germline CDR1 and CDR2 sequences are SQVTM and ANQGSEA. This CDR3 comprises 14 residues. CDR3 nucleotide sequence: TGCAGCGTTGAAACTTACAGGGAGAGTAATGGCTACACCTTC. Its protein product is CSVETYRESNGYTF.

In its sample, this clone was seen once. This chain connects TRBV7-2 to TRBJ2-1; either TRBD1 or TRBD2 may supply D (5 bases each). Germline values: CDR1 SGHTA, CDR2 FQGNSA. This CDR3 has 15 residues. Trimming left V 6 bases short and J 0 bases short, with 12 bases between. CDR3 sequence reads: CASRYPGSSYNEQFF. CDR3 coding DNA: TGTGCCAGCAGGTACCCAGGGAGCTCCTACAATGAGCAGTTCTTC. Using reference TRBV7-2 and TRBJ2-1 for the parts outside the CDR3, the full variable domain is GAGVSQSPSNKVTEKGKDVELRCDPISGHTALYWYRQSLGQGLEFLIYFQGNSAPDKSGLPSDRFSAERTGGSVSTLTIQRTQQEDSAVYLCASRYPGSSYNEQFFGPGTRLTVL.

The CDR3: CASSPRKGDSSGNTIYF. CDR3 nucleotides: TGTGCCAGCAGCCCCCGGAAGGGGGATAGCTCTGGAAACACCATATATTTT. This chain uses TRBV11-2 with TRBJ1-3, with D tentatively TRBD1 (6 bases). V lost 5 bases and J lost 0, with 17 bases in between. Germline V gives CDR1 SGHAT, CDR2 FQNNGV. The CDR3 contains 17 residues.

The chain is built from TRBV10-3 and TRBJ2-3, with 10 nucleotides matching TRBD2. Trimming cost V 6 bases and J 1 base; bases outside gene matches: 13. The CDR3 covers 18 residues. Germline lookup yields CDR1 ENHRY and CDR2 SYGVKD. DNA of the CDR3: TGTGCCATCAGCGGCTCCGGTACTAGCGGGGCTGGCACAGATACGCAGTATTTT. Translated, it gives CAISGSGTSGAGTDTQYF.

The rearrangement uses TRBV30 and TRBJ1-6; 9 bases fit TRBD1. This CDR3 is 15 amino acids long. The germline V gene has CDR1 GTSNPN and CDR2 SVGIG (reference sequence). J gave up 11 bases and V 2 bases, and 10 bases lay outside the gene matches. CDR3 in amino acids: CAWSFKDRGFAPLHF. CDR3 nucleotides: TGTGCCTGGAGTTTTAAGGACAGGGGTTTTGCACCCCTCCACTTT.

This clone turned up a few times. CDR3 residues: CASSRAWSNTEAFF. CDR3 DNA: TGTGCCAGCAGCCGTGCGTGGTCGAACACTGAAGCTTTCTTT. The chain carries TRBV27 and TRBJ1-1, with unresolved D. The CDR3 runs to 14 residues. The germline gives CDR1 MNHEY, CDR2 SMNVEV (reference sequence). The V and J ends lost 6 bases and 1 base respectively, with 12 bases between them.

The count of this clone is one. This chain joins TRBV6-1 and TRBJ2-5; D gene ambiguous. This CDR3 is 14 amino acids long. Trimming cost V 7 bases and J 0 bases, with 12 bases left between them. Germline V gives CDR1 MNHNS, CDR2 SASEGT. CDR3 sequence: CASTESGYQETQYF. As DNA, the CDR3 is TGTGCCAGCACGGAGAGTGGGTACCAAGAGACCCAGTACTTC.

This clone is a singleton in its sample. V gene TRBV5-4 combines with J gene TRBJ2-7; D is undetermined. Germline CDR1 SGHNT, CDR2 YYREEE (reference sequence). V was pared by 4 bases and J by 0 bases, with 11 bases between. The CDR3 has 14 amino acids. CDR3 sequence reads: CASSQDLSSYEQYF. Written as DNA, the CDR3 is TGTGCCAGCAGCCAGGATTTAAGCTCCTACGAGCAGTACTTC.

The gene calls are TRBV19 and TRBJ1-1; unclear D gene. Germline assignment: CDR1 LNHDA and CDR2 SQIVND (reference sequence). The CDR3 length is 14 residues. Trimming took off 8 bases at V and 2 bases at J, with 15 bases between the two ends. CDR3 sequence (DNA): TGTGCCAGTGTATATGCGGCGGGTAACACTGAAGCTTTCTTT. This codes for CASVYAAGNTEAFF.

In regard to this clone: A read error may explain this, as a much larger clone is one base away. Distinct nucleotide sequences in the sample also encode this CDR3. This rearrangement joins TRBV20-1 to TRBJ2-1; D not certain. V lost 3 bases and J lost 2, with 2 bases in between. Germline V gene data show CDR1 as DFQATT and CDR2 as SNEGSKA (reference sequence). There are 11 residues in the CDR3. The CDR3 loop is CSARTYNEQFF. CDR3 nucleotide sequence: TGCAGTGCTAGGACCTACAATGAGCAGTTCTTC.

The chain joins TRBV5-1 to TRBJ1-4, with D maybe TRBD1 (5 bases). The V and J ends lost 1 base and 5 bases respectively, with 12 bases between them. The CDR3 length is 15 residues. Germline CDR1 SGHRS, CDR2 YFSETQ. The CDR3, as DNA: TGCGCCAGCAGCTTGCCACAGGACGGGAATGAAAAACTGTTTTTT. Translating it yields CASSLPQDGNEKLFF.

CDR3 residues: CASSPWTSVTGELFF. DNA for the CDR3: TGTGCCAGCAGCCCATGGACTAGCGTGACCGGGGAGCTGTTTTTT. The rearrangement links TRBV2 to TRBJ2-2, with 9 bases lining up with TRBD2. Germline V gene data show CDR1 as SNHLY and CDR2 as FYNNEI. The CDR3 sequence is 15 residues long. The trim removed 6 bases at V and 5 bases at J, leaving 7 bases unmatched.

V and J are TRBV6-5 and TRBJ1-2, with 8 bases matching TRBD1. Looked up from germline, CDR1 is MNHEY and CDR2 is SVGAGI. Germline trimming cut 2 bases from V and 7 bases from J; bases unmatched to any gene: 9. The length of the CDR3 is 15 residues. This CDR3 is CASSYLGQGVVGYTF. The CDR3 region has the DNA TGTGCCAGCAGTTACCTCGGACAGGGCGTAGTTGGCTACACCTTC.

J is TRBJ2-6 and V is TRBV2; D is possibly TRBD1 (5 bases). Trimming removed 9 bases from V and 0 bases from J, with 21 bases in between. This CDR3 region has 18 residues. Germline CDR1 reads SNHLY; CDR2 reads FYNNEI. The CDR3 is CASTPFLLGVSGANVLTF. CDR3 coding DNA: TGTGCCAGTACTCCCTTTCTCCTAGGGGTCTCTGGGGCCAACGTCCTGACTTTC. The whole variable domain, remainder taken from reference TRBV2 and TRBJ2-6, is EPEVTQTPSHQVTQMGQEVILRCVPISNHLYFYWYRQILGQKVEFLVSFYNNEISEKSEIFDDQFSVERPDGSNFTLKIRSTKLEDSAMYFCASTPFLLGVSGANVLTFGAGSRLTVL.

The CDR3, as DNA: TGTGCCAGCACCTCCCAGCCGATCAATCAGCCCCAGCATTTT. This translates into CASTSQPINQPQHF. This rearrangement joins TRBV28 to TRBJ1-5, with unresolved D. Germline-derived CDR1 and CDR2 are MDHEN and SYDVKM. The CDR3 spans 14 residues. The V and J ends lost 7 bases and 3 bases respectively, with 13 bases between them.

This clone showed up just a few times. The V gene is TRBV5-1, the J gene TRBJ2-7; possible D gene TRBD1, 6 bases. The CDR3 is made up of 13 amino acids. Germline assignment: CDR1 SGHRS and CDR2 YFSETQ. V lost 4 bases and J 5 bases, leaving 13 bases between the germline ends. CDR3 sequence reads: CASSGGWGHEQYF. The CDR3 coding sequence is TGCGCCAGCAGCGGGGGTTGGGGGCACGAGCAGTACTTC.

V usage is TRBV5-1 and J usage is TRBJ1-2; no definite D call. The CDR3 is made up of 15 amino acids. V lost 0 bases to trimming and J lost 0 bases, with 9 bases between them. Germline V lookup: CDR1 SGHRS, CDR2 YFSETQ. CDR3 protein: CASSLESGTNYGYTF. The CDR3 nucleotides are TGCGCCAGCAGCTTGGAATCGGGAACTAACTATGGCTACACCTTC. The variable domain in full, completed from reference TRBV5-1 and TRBJ1-2, reads KAGVTQTPRYLIKTRGQQVTLSCSPISGHRSVSWYQQTPGQGLQFLFEYFSETQRNKGNFPGRFSGRQFSNSRSEMNVSTLELGDSALYLCASSLESGTNYGYTFGSGTRLTVV.